The 5 T cell receptor beta chains listed next were all sequenced from one sample in a study of shared clonotypes between healthy human individuals. Profiling relied on immunoSEQ multiplex PCR, and the TCRdb table lists in-frame clones only, not all of them. Of approximately 2,000,000 clones in the sample, under 95% were seen once. Input material: naive CD4+ T cells from PBMCs. Subset given: CD45RA+ positively selected. These receptors were obtained from a man between 18 and 29 years old in good health. Some clones in this sample may be carry-over from other donors' samples.

The genes are TRBV19 and TRBJ1-5; 8 nucleotides match TRBD1. The V gene's germline CDR1 is LNHDA and CDR2 SQIVND (reference sequence). The V and J ends lost 7 bases and 3 bases, in that order; junction bases with no gene match: 11. The CDR3 runs 16 residues. The CDR3: CASTPQGAPDNQPQHF. The CDR3 DNA reads TGTGCCAGTACCCCCCAGGGGGCGCCTGACAATCAGCCCCAGCATTTT.

The chain is built from TRBV6-5 and TRBJ1-4, with a tentative D call TRBD1 (6 bases). The V gene's germline CDR1 is MNHEY and CDR2 SVGAGI. This CDR3 region has 12 residues. Trimming removed 6 bases from V and 11 bases from J, with 13 bases in between. The DNA of the CDR3 is TGTGCCAGCAGGGCCAACACAGGGAAACTGTTTTTT. Protein product: CASRANTGKLFF.

DNA of the CDR3: TGTGCCAGCAGCAGGGACAGGGGCTACGAGCAGTACTTC. The encoded protein is CASSRDRGYEQYF. The genes are TRBV7-7 and TRBJ2-5; 10 nucleotides line up with TRBD1. Near its end, the DNA agrees better with TRBJ2-7, so the J call may be wrong. CDR3 length: 13 amino acids. Germline CDR1 SSHAT, CDR2 FNYEAQ (reference sequence).

The chain joins TRBV10-3 to TRBJ1-1, with TRBD1 matching over 8 bases. Germline values: CDR1 ENHRY, CDR2 SYGVKD. The V segment lost 6 bases and the J segment 5 bases; nucleotides outside the gene matches: 14. The CDR3 has 16 amino acids. The chain's CDR3 is CAIRGTGVRGRTEAFF. CDR3 DNA: TGTGCCATCAGAGGGACAGGAGTACGGGGGAGAACTGAAGCTTTCTTT.

This sequence joins TRBV5-8 and TRBJ1-5; D call uncertain. The CDR3 totals 15 residues. Trimming cost V 4 bases and J 7 bases, with 18 bases left between them. CDR1 and CDR2 from the germline V gene are SGHTS and YDEGEE. The chain's CDR3 is CASSPEIQRGQPQHF. The DNA of the CDR3 is TGTGCCAGCAGCCCAGAGATCCAAAGAGGGCAGCCCCAGCATTTT.